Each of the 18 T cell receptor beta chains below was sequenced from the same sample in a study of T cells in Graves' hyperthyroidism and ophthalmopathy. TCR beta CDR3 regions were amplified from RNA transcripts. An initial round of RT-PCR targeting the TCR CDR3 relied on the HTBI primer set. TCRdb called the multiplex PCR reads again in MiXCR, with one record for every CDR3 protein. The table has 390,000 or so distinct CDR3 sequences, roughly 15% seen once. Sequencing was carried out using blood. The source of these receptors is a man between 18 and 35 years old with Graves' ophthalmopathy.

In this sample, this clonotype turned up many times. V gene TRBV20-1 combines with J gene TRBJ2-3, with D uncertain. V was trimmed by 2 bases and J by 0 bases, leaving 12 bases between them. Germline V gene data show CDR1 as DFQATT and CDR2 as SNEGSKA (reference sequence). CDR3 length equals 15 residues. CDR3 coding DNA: TGCAGTGCTAGATCCAGACAATCTAGCACAGATACGCAGTATTTT. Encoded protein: CSARSRQSSTDTQYF.

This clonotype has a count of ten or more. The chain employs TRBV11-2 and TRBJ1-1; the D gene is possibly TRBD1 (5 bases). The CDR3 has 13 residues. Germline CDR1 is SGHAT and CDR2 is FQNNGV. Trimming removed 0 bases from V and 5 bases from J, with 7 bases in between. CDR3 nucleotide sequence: TGTGCCAGCAGCTTAGATGGGGGGACTGAAGCTTTCTTT. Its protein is CASSLDGGTEAFF.

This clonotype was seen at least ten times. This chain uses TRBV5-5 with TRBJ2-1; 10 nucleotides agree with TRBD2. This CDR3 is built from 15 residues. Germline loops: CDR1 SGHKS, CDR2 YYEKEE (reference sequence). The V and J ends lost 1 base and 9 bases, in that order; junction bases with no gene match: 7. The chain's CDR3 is CASSLLGLASPEQFF. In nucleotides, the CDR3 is TGTGCCAGCAGCTTGTTGGGACTAGCGTCTCCTGAGCAGTTCTTC.

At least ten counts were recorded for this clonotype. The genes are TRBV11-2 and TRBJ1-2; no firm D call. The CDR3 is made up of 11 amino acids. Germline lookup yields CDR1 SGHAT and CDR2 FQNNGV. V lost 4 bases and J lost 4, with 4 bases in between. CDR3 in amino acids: CASSSLYGYTF. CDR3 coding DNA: TGTGCCAGCAGCTCCCTCTATGGCTACACCTTC.

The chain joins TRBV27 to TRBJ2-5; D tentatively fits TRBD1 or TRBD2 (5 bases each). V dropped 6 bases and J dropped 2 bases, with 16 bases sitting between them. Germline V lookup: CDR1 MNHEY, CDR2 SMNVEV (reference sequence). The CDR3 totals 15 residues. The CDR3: CASRRDGIIQETQYF. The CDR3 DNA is TGTGCCAGCAGGAGGGACGGAATAATTCAAGAGACCCAGTACTTC.

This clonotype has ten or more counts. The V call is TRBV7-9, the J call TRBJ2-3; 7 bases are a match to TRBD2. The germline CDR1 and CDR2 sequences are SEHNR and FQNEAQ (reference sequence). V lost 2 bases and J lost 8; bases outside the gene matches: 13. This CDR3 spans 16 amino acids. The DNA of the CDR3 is TGTGCCAGCAGCTTATGGTCTTGGCGGGAGCTCGCTACGCAGTATTTT. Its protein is CASSLWSWRELATQYF.

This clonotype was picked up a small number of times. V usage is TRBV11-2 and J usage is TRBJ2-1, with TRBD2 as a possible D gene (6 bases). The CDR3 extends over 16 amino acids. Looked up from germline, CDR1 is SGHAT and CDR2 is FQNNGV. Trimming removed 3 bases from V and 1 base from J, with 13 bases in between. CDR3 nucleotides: TGTGCCAGCAGCTTGGGCCGGGGGATATCCTACAATGAGCAGTTCTTC. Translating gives CASSLGRGISYNEQFF.

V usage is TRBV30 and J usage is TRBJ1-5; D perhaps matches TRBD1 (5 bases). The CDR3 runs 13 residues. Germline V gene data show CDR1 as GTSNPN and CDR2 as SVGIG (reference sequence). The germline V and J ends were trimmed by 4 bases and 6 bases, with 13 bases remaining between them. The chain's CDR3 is CAWTGGSGQPQHF. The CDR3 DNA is TGTGCCTGGACGGGGGGTTCAGGTCAGCCCCAGCATTTT. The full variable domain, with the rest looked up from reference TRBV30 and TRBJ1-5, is SQTIHQWPATLVQPVGSPLSLECTVEGTSNPNLYWYRQAAGRGLQLLFYSVGIGQISSEVPQNLSASRPQDRQFILSSKKLLLSDSGFYLCAWTGGSGQPQHFGDGTRLSIL.

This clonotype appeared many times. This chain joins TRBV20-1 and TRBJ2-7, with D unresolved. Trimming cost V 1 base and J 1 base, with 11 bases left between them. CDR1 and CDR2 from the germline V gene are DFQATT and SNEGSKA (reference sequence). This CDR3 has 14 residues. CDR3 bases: TGCAGTGCTAGAGTGGGTGGGCCGTCCTACGAGCAGTACTTC. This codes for CSARVGGPSYEQYF.

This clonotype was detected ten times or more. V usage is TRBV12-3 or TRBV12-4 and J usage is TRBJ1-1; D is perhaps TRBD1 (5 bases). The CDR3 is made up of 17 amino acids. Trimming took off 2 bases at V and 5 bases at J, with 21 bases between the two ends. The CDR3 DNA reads TGTGCCAGCAGTTTATACTTCCTAGGCGGGGGGGGGACTGAAGCTTTCTTT. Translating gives CASSLYFLGGGGTEAFF.

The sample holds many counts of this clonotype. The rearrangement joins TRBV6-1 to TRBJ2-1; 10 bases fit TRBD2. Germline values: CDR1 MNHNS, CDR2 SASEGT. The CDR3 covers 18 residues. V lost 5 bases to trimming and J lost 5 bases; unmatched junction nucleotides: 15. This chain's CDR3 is CASSYEPGLLAGNNEQFF. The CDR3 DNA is TGTGCCAGCAGTTATGAACCTGGGCTACTAGCGGGGAACAATGAGCAGTTCTTC.

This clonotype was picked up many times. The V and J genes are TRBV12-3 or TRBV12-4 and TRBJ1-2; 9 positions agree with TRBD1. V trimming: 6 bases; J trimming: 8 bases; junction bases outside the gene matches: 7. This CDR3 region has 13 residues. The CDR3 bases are TGTGCCAGCAGCTCCCTGACAGGGGGGGGCTACACCTTC. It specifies CASSSLTGGGYTF.

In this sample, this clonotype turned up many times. CDR3 in amino acids: CASSLEGFSADTQYF. CDR3 bases: TGTGCCAGCAGCTTAGAGGGGTTTTCCGCAGATACGCAGTATTTT. The V gene is TRBV7-2, the J gene TRBJ2-3, with a possible D match to TRBD1 (5 bases). The CDR3 consists of 15 residues. Trimming took off 1 base at V and 4 bases at J, with 12 bases between the two ends. CDR1 is SGHTA, CDR2 FQGNSA, per germline.

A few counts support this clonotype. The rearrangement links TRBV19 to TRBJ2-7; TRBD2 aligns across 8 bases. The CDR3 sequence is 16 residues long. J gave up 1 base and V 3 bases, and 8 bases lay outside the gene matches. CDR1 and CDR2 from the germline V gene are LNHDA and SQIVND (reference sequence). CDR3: CASSIPPLAGSYEQYF. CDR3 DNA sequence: TGTGCCAGTAGTATCCCTCCTTTAGCGGGATCCTACGAGCAGTACTTC.

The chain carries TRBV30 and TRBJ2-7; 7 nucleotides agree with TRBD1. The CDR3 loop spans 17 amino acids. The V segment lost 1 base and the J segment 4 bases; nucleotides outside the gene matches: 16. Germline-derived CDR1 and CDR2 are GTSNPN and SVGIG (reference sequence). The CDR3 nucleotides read TGTGCCTGGAGTGCACCTGGACGGGACAGATTTCCTTACGAGCAGTACTTC. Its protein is CAWSAPGRDRFPYEQYF.

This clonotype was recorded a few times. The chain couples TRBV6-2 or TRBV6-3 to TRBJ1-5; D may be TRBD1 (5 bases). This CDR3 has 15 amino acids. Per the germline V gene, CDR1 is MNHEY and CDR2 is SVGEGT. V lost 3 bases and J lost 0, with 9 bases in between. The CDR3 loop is CASSYEGYSNQPQHF. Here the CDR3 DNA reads TGTGCCAGCAGTTATGAGGGGTATAGCAATCAGCCCCAGCATTTT.

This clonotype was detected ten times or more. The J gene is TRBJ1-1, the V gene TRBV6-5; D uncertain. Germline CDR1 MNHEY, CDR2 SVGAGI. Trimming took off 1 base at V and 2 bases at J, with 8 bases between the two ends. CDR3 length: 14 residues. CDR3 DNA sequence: TGTGCCAGCAGTTACTTTGGTCTCAACACTGAAGCTTTCTTT. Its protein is CASSYFGLNTEAFF.

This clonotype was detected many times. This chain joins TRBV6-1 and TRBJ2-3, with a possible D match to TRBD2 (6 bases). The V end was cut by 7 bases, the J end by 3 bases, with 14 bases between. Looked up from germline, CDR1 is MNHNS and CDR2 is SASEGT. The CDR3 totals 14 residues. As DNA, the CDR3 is TGTGCCAGCAACACTGGTGGGGGGACAGATACGCAGTATTTT. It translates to CASNTGGGTDTQYF.